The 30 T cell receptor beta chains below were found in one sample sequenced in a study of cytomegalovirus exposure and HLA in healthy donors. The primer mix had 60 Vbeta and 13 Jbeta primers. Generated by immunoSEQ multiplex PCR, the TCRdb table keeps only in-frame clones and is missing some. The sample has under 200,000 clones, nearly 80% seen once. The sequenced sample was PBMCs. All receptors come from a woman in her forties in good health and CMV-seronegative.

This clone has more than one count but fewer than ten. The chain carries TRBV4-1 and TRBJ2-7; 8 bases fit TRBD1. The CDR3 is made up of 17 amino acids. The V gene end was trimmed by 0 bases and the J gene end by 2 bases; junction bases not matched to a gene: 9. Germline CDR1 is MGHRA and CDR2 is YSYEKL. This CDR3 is CASSQDSRQGLTYEQYF. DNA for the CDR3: TGCGCCAGCAGCCAAGATTCGAGACAGGGGTTAACCTACGAGCAGTACTTC.

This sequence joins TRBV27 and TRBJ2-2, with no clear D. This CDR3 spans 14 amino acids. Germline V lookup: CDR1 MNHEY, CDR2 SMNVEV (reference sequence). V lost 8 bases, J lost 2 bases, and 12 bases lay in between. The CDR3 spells CASGRKFNTGELFF. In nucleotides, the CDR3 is TGTGCCAGCGGGCGAAAATTTAACACCGGGGAGCTGTTTTTT.

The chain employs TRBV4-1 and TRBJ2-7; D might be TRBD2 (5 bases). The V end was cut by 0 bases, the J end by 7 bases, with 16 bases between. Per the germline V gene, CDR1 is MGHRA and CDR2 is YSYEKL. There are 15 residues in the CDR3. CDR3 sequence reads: CASSQDGVLPREQYF. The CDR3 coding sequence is TGCGCCAGCAGCCAAGACGGGGTTCTGCCTAGAGAGCAGTACTTC.

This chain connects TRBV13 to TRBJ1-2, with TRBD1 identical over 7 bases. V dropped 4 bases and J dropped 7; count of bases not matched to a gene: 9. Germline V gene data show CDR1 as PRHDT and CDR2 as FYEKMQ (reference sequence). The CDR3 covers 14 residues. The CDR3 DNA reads TGTGCCAGCAGCTCCGGGACAGCTGTCTTTGGCTACACCTTC. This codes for CASSSGTAVFGYTF.

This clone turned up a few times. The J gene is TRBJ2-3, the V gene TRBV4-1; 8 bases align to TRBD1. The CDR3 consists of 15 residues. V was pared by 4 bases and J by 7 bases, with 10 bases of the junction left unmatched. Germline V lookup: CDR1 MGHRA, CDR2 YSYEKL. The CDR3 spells CASSLRTGQDNTQYF. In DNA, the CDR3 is TGCGCCAGCAGCCTACGGACAGGGCAGGACAATACGCAGTATTTT.

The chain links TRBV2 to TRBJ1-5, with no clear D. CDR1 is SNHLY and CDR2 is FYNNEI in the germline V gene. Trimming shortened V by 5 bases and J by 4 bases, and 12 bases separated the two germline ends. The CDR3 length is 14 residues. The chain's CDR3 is CASSSTGRNQPQHF. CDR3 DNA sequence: TGTGCCAGCAGTTCAACCGGGAGAAATCAGCCCCAGCATTTT.

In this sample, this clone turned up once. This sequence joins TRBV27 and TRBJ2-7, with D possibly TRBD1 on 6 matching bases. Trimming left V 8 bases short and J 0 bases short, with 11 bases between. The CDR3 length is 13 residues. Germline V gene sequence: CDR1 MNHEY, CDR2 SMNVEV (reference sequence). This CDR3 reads CASGTFSSYEQYF. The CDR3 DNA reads TGTGCCAGCGGGACATTTAGCTCCTACGAGCAGTACTTC.

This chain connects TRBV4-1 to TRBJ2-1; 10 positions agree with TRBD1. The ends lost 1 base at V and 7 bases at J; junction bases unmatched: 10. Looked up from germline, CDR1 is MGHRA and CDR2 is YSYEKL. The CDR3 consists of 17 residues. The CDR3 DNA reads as TGCGCCAGCAGCCAAGTATTCAGGGGACAGGGGATGAATGAGCAGTTCTTC. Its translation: CASSQVFRGQGMNEQFF.

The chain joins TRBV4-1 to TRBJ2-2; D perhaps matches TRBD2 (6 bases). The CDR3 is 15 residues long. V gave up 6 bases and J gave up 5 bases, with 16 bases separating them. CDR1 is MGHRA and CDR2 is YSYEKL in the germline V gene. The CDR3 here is CASSRLGGQTGELFF. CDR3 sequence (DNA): TGCGCCAGCAGTCGCTTGGGGGGTCAAACCGGGGAGCTGTTTTTT.

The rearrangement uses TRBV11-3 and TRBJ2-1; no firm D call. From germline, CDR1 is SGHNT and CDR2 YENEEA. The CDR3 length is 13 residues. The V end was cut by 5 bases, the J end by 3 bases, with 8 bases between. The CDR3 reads CASSPPGYNEQFF. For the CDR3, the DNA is TGTGCCAGCAGCCCTCCAGGCTACAATGAGCAGTTCTTC.

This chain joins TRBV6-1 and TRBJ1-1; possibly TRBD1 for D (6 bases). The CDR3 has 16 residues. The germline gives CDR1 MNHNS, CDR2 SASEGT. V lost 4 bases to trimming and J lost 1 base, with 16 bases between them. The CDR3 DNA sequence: TGTGCCAGCAGTGGCTATCCCTGGACAGCGAACACTGAAGCTTTCTTT. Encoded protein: CASSGYPWTANTEAFF.

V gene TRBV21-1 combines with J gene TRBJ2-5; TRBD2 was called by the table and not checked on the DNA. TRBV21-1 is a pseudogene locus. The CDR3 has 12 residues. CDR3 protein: CASSKEQETQYF. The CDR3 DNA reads TGTGCCAGCAGTAAGGAGCAAGAGACCCAGTACTTC.

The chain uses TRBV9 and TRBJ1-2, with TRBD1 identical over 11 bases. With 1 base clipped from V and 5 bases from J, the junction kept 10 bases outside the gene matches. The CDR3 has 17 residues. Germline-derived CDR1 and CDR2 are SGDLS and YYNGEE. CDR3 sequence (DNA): TGTGCCAGCAGCGTAAATTCTCGGACAGGGGGCATATATGGCTACACCTTC. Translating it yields CASSVNSRTGGIYGYTF.

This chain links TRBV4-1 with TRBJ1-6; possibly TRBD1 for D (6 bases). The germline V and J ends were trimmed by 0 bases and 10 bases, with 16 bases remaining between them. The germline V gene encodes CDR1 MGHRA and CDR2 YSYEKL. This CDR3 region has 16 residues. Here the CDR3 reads CASSQDRGTGYSPLHF. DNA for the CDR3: TGCGCCAGCAGCCAAGACAGGGGTACAGGGTACTCACCCCTCCACTTT.

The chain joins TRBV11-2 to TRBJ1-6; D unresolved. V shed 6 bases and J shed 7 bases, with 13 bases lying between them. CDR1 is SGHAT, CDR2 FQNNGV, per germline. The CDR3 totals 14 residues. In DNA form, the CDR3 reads TGTGCCAGCAGTCTTCCGGGGTTCAATTCACCCCTCCACTTT. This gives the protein CASSLPGFNSPLHF.

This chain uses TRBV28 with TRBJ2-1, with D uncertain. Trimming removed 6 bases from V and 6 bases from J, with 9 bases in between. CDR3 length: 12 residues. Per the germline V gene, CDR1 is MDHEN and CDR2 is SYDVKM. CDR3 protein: CASSQIPNEQFF. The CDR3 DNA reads TGTGCCAGCAGCCAGATACCCAATGAGCAGTTCTTC.

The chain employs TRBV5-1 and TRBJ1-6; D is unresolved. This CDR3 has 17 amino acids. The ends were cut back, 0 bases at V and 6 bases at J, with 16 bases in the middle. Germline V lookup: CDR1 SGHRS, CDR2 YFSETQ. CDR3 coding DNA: TGCGCCAGCAGCTTGGTCGGGGTTCGCCTAGGTAATTCACCCCTCCACTTT. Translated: CASSLVGVRLGNSPLHF.

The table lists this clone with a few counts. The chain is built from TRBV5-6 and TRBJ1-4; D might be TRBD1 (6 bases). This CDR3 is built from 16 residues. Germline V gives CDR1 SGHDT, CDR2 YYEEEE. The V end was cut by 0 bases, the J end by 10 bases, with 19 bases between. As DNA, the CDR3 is TGTGCCAGCAGCTTGGAACCCCCAGGGGTTGGCGGAAAACTGTTTTTT. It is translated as CASSLEPPGVGGKLFF.

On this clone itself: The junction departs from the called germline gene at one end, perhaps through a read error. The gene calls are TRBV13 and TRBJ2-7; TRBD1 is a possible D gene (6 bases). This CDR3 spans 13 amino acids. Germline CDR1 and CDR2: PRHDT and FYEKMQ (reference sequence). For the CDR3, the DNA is TGTGCCAGCAGCTTGGCGGCAGGGGATAGTGAGCACTTC. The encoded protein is CASSLAAGDSEHF.

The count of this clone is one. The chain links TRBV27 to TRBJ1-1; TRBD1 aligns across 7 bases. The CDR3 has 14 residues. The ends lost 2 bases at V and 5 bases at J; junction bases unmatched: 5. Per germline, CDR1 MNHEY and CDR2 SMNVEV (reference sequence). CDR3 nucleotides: TGTGCCAGCAGTTTAGACAGGGAGGCGACTGAAGCTTTCTTT. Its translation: CASSLDREATEAFF.

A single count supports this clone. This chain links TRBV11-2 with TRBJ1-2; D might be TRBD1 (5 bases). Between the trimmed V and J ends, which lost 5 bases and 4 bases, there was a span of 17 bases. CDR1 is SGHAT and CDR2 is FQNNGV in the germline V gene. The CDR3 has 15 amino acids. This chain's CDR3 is CASSPDILGVYGYTF. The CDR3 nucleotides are TGTGCCAGCAGCCCGGACATCTTAGGGGTCTATGGCTACACCTTC.

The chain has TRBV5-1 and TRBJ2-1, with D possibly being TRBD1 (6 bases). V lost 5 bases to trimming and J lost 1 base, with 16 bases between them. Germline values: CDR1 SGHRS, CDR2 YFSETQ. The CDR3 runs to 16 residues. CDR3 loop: CASSSAGTTSYNEQFF. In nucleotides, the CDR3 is TGCGCCAGCAGTTCCGCCGGGACAACTTCCTACAATGAGCAGTTCTTC.

The CDR3 loop reads CASTEQGATGELFF. The CDR3 region has the DNA TGCGCCAGTACCGAGCAGGGGGCTACCGGGGAGCTGTTTTTT. The genes are TRBV5-1 and TRBJ2-2, with 8 bases lining up with TRBD1. J gave up 5 bases and V 8 bases, and 8 bases lay outside the gene matches. The CDR3 runs 14 residues. Per germline, CDR1 SGHRS and CDR2 YFSETQ.

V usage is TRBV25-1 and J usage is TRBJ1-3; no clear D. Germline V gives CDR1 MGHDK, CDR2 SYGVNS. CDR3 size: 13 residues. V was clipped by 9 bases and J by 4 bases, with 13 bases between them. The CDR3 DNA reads TGTGCCAGTCTCTCCGGGAGAGGAAACACCATATATTTT. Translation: CASLSGRGNTIYF.

The CDR3 nucleotides are TGTGCCAGCAGAAAGCCGGACAGGCGGTACTACGAGCAGTACTTC. Translating it yields CASRKPDRRYYEQYF. The V and J genes are TRBV6-1 and TRBJ2-7, with TRBD1 identical over 7 bases. J lost 3 bases, V lost 6 bases, and 11 bases had no gene match. The CDR3 is 15 residues long. Germline lookup yields CDR1 MNHNS and CDR2 SASEGT.

The CDR3 here is CASSPSSGDQETQYF. The CDR3 DNA reads as TGTGCCAGCAGCCCGAGCTCGGGTGACCAAGAGACCCAGTACTTC. The chain employs TRBV5-6 and TRBJ2-5; D is uncertain. The CDR3 consists of 15 residues. V dropped 4 bases and J dropped 0 bases, with 13 bases sitting between them. Germline loops: CDR1 SGHDT, CDR2 YYEEEE.

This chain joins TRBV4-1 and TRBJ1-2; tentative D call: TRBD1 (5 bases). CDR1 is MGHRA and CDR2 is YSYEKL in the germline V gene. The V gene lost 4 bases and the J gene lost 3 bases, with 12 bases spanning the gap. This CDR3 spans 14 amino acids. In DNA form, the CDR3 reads TGCGCCAGCAGCCCACAGGAGGGAGACTATGGCTACACCTTC. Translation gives CASSPQEGDYGYTF.

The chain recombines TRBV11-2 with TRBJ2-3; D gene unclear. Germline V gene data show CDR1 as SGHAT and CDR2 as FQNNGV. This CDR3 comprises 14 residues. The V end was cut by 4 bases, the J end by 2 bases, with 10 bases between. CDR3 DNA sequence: TGTGCCAGCAGCTCCCGGTTGAACACAGATACGCAGTATTTT. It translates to CASSSRLNTDTQYF.

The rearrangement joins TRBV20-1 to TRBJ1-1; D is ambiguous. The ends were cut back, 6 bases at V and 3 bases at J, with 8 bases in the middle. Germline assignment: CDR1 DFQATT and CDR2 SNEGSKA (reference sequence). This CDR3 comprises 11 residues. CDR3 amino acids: CSAEPYTEAFF. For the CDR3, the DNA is TGCAGTGCCGAGCCGTACACTGAAGCTTTCTTT.

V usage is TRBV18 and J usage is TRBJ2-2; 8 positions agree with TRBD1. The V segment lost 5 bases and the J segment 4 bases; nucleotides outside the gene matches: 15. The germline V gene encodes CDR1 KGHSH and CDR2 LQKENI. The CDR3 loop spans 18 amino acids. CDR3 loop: CASSYAGGAYSSTGELFF. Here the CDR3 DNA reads TGTGCCAGCTCATATGCAGGGGGCGCTTATTCGAGCACCGGGGAGCTGTTTTTT. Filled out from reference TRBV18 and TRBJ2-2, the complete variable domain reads NAGVMQNPRHLVRRRGQEARLRCSPMKGHSHVYWYRQLPEEGLKFMVYLQKENIIDESGMPKERFSAEFPKEGPSILRIQQVVRGDSAAYFCASSYAGGAYSSTGELFFGEGSRLTVL.